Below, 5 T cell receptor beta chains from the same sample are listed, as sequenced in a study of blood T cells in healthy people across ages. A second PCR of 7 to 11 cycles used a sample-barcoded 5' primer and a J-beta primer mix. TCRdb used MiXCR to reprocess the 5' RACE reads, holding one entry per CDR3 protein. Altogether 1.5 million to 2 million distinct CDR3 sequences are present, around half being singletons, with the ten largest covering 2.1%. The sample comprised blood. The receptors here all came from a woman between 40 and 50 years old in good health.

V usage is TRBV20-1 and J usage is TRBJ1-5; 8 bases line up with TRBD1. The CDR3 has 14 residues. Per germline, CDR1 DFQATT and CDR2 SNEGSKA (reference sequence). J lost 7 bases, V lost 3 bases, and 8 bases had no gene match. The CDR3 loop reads CSARTGEYGQPQHF. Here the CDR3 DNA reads TGCAGTGCTAGGACAGGGGAGTATGGCCAGCCCCAGCATTTT.

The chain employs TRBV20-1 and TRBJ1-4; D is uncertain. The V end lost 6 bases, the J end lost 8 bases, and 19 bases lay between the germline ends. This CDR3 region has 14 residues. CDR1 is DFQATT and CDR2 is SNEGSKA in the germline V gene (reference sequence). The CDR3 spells CSASPGYQKEKLFF. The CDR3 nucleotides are TGCAGTGCGTCACCGGGTTACCAAAAGGAAAAACTGTTTTTT.

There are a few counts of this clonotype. The DNA for the CDR3 is TGTGCCAGCAGCCACTTGACAGGGATCGAGCAGTACTTC. This sequence encodes CASSHLTGIEQYF. V gene TRBV12-3 or TRBV12-4 combines with J gene TRBJ2-7; 7 positions agree with TRBD1. Losses at the gene ends were 6 bases for V and 6 bases for J; bases not matched to a gene: 8. This CDR3 has 13 residues.

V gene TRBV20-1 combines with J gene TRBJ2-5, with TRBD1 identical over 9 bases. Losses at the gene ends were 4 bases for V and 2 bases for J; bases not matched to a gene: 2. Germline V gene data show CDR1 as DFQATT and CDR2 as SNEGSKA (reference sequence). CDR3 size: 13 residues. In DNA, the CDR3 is TGCAGTGCTAACAGGGGGCAACAAGAGACCCAGTACTTC. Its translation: CSANRGQQETQYF.

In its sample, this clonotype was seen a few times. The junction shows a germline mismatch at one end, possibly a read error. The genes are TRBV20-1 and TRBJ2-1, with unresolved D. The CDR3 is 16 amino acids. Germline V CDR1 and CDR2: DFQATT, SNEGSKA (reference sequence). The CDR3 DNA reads TGCAGTGCGAGAGGCATATTAGCCCGTCCCCCGGGTGAGCAGTTCTTC. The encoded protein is CSARGILARPPGEQFF.